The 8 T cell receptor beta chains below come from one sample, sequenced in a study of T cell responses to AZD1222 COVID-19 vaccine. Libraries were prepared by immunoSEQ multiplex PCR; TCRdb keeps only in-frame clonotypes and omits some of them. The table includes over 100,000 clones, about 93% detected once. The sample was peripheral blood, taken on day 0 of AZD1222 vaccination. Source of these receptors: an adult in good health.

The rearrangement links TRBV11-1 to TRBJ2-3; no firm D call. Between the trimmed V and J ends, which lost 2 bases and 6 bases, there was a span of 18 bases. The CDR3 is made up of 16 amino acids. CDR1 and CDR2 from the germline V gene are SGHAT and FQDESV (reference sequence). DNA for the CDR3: TGTGCCAGCAGCTTAACTTCGGGCATAGGCTTCGATACGCAGTATTTT. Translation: CASSLTSGIGFDTQYF.

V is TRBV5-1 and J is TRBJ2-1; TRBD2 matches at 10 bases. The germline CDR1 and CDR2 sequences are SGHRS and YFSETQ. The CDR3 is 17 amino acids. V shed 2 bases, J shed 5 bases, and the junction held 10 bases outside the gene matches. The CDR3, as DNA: TGCGCCAGCAGCTTTTTAGCGGGAGGACCCCGAAACAATGAGCAGTTCTTC. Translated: CASSFLAGGPRNNEQFF.

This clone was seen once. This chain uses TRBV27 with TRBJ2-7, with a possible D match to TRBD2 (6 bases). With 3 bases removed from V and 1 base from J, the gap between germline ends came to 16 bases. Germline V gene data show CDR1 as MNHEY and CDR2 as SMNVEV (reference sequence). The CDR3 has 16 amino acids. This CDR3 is CASSFSRARGSYEQYF. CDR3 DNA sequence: TGTGCCAGCAGTTTCTCCCGGGCCCGGGGGTCCTACGAGCAGTACTTC.

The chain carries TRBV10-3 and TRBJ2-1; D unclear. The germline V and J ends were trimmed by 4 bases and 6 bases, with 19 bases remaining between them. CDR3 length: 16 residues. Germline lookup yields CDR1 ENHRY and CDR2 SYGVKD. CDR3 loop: CAISGGGLSGGNEQFF. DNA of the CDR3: TGTGCCATCAGTGGCGGTGGGCTTTCCGGCGGCAATGAGCAGTTCTTC.

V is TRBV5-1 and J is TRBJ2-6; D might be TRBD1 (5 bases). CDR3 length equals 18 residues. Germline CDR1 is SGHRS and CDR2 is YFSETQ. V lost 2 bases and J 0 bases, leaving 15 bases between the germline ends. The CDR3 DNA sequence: TGCGCCAGCAGCTTTCAGGGTCAGGCGAGCTCTGGGGCCAACGTCCTGACTTTC. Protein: CASSFQGQASSGANVLTF.

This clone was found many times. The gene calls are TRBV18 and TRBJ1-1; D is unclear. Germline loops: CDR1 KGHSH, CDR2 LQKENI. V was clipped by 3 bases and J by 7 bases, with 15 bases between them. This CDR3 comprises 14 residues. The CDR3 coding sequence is TGTGCCAGCTCACCCCCCGGGCAGGTCCTTGAAGCTTTCTTT. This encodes CASSPPGQVLEAFF.

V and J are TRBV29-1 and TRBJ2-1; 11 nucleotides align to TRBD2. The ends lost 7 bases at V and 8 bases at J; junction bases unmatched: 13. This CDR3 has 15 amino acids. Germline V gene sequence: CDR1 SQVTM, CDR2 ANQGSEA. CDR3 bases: TGCAGCGGTATACGGGGGACTAGCGGAAAGTATGAGCAGTTCTTC. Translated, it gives CSGIRGTSGKYEQFF.

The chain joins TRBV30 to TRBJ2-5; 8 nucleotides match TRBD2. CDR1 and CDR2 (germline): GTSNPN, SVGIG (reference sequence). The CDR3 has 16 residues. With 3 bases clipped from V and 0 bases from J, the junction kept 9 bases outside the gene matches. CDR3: CAWSPKTSAHQETQYF. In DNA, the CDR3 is TGTGCCTGGAGCCCCAAGACTAGCGCCCACCAAGAGACCCAGTACTTC. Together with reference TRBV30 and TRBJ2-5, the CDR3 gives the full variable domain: SQTIHQWPATLVQPVGSPLSLECTVEGTSNPNLYWYRQAAGRGLQLLFYSVGIGQISSEVPQNLSASRPQDRQFILSSKKLLLSDSGFYLCAWSPKTSAHQETQYFGPGTRLLVL.